The T cell receptor (beta chain) described here comes from a study of metastatic and nonmetastatic thyroid tumors. Study summary: Repertoires of blood and of tissue (tumor or nodule) from malignant and benign thyroid patients were compared. General study results and limits: Benign nodules reportedly had significantly lower TCR beta diversity than malignant thyroid tumors in blood and tumor.

This CDR3 region has 13 residues. The germline V gene encodes CDR1 MNHNS and CDR2 SASEGT. Trimming pared 6 bases from V and 8 bases from J, leaving 16 bases between. Thyroid surgery was performed in patients who had received no treatment beforehand. In the original processing: CDR3 was compared across clinicopathological groups, and the resulting differences were used to build a distant-metastasis classifier for papillary thyroid cancer. TCRdb re-processed the PCR reads through MiXCR. It is TCRdb's table, rather than the study itself, that gives the V and J calls and clone size. The table lists fewer than 50,000 clones, roughly 15% of them singletons. A word on this clone: Its antigen is unknown.

The receptor was derived from a female donor with papillary thyroid cancer or a benign thyroid nodule (not recorded which). Some clones in this sample may be carry-over from other donors' samples. V gene TRBV6-1 combines with J gene TRBJ1-2; unclear D gene. Sequencing used blood. This chain's CDR3 is CASSPRDKEGYTF. CDR3 bases: TGTGCCAGCAGCCCCAGAGACAAGGAGGGCTACACCTTC.